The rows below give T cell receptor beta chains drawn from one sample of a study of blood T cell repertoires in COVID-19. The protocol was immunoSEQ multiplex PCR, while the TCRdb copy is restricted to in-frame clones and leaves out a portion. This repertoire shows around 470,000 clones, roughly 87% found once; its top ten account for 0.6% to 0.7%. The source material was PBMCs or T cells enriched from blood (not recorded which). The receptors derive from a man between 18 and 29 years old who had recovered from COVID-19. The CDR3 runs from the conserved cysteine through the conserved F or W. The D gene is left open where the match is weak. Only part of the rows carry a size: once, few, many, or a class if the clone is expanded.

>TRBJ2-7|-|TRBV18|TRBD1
CASSHGTAGGYEQYF
TGTGCCAGCTCACACGGGACAGCCGGCGGCTACGAGCAGTACTTC
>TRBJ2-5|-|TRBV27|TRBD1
CASSRDSGETQYF
TGTGCCAGCAGCCGGGACAGTGGAGAGACCCAGTACTTC
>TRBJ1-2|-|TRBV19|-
CASSGQGTNYGYTF
TGTGCCAGTTCCGGGCAGGGTACTAACTATGGCTACACCTTC
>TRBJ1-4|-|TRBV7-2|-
CASSLRAQEGKLFF
TGTGCCAGCAGTTTGAGGGCCCAGGAGGGAAAACTGTTTTTT
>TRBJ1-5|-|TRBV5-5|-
CASSPSPADVAGQPQHF
TGTGCCAGCAGCCCCTCCCCGGCAGACGTAGCTGGTCAGCCCCAGCATTTT
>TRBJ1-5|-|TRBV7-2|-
CASSPIQGPNQPQHF
TGTGCCAGCAGCCCGATACAGGGACCCAATCAGCCCCAGCATTTT
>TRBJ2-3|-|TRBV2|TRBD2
CASSVGSGSNTDTQYF
TGTGCCAGCAGTGTGGGTAGCGGGAGTAATACAGATACGCAGTATTTT
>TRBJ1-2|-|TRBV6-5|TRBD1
CASSTQGGYGYTF
TGTGCCAGCAGTACACAGGGGGGCTATGGCTACACCTTC
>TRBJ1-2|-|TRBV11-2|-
CASSVARGGYTF
TGTGCCAGCAGCGTGGCTCGGGGTGGCTACACCTTC
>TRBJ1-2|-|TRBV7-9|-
CASSKGGGDGYTF
TGTGCCAGCTCGAAAGGTGGAGGCGATGGCTACACCTTC
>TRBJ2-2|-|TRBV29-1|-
CSVKTGNGGELFF
TGCAGCGTTAAAACAGGGAATGGCGGGGAGCTGTTTTTT
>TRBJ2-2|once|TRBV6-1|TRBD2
CASSDSGRAAGELFF
TGTGCCAGCAGTGATAGCGGGAGGGCCGCCGGGGAGCTGTTTTTT
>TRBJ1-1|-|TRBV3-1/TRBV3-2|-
CASSQMSGWTEAFF
TGTGCCAGCAGCCAAATGTCGGGGTGGACTGAAGCTTTCTTT
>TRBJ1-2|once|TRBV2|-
CASSGRQDYGYTF
TGTGCCAGCAGTGGGAGGCAGGACTATGGCTACACCTTC
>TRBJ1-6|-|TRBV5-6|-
CASSPAGGPLHF
TGTGCCAGCAGCCCTGCCGGGGGACCCCTCCACTTT
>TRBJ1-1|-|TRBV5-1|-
CASSQSGPGTEAFF
TGCGCCAGCAGCCAGTCAGGGCCGGGCACTGAAGCTTTCTTT
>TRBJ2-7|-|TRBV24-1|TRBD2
CATSDPPGLAGVGEQYF
TGTGCCACCAGTGATCCCCCGGGACTAGCGGGGGTAGGCGAGCAGTACTTC
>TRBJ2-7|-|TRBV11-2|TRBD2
CASSTRTSGWDEQYF
TGTGCCAGCAGCACCCGGACTAGCGGGTGGGACGAGCAGTACTTC
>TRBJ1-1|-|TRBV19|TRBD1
CASSVRQGAKQAFF
TGTGCCAGTAGTGTACGACAGGGGGCGAAGCAAGCTTTCTTT
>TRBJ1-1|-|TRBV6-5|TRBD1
CASRHGQGLGTEAFF
TGTGCCAGCAGGCACGGACAGGGGTTGGGCACTGAAGCTTTCTTT
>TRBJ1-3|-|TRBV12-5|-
CASGSSSGNTIYF
TGTGCTAGCGGGTCAAGCTCTGGAAACACCATATATTTT
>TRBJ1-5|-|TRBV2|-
CATKGPAGQPQHF
TGTGCCACCAAGGGTCCTGCGGGGCAGCCCCAGCATTTT
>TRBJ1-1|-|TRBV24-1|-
CATSDLGGGENTEAFF
TGTGCCACCAGTGATTTGGGAGGAGGAGAAAACACTGAAGCTTTCTTT
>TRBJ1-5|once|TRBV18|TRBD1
CASSTGRNQPQHF
TGTGCCAGCTCGACAGGGAGGAATCAGCCCCAGCATTTT
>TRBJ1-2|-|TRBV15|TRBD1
CATSREILTGGGGYTF
TGTGCCACCAGCAGAGAGATCCTGACAGGGGGCGGCGGCTACACCTTC
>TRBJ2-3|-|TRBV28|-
CASSFSREDTQYF
TGTGCCAGCAGTTTCTCCAGGGAAGATACGCAGTATTTT
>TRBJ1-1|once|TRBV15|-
CATSRVLGGDTEAFF
TGTGCCACCAGCAGAGTGCTCGGGGGAGACACTGAAGCTTTCTTT
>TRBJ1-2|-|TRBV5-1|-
CASRRAGGSDYGYTF
TGCGCCAGCAGGCGCGCGGGGGGATCCGACTATGGCTACACCTTC
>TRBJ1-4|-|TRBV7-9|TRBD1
CASSPTGANEKLFF
TGTGCCAGCAGCCCGACAGGGGCTAATGAAAAACTGTTTTTT
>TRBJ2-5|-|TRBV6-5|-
CASRAGGGQETQYF
TGTGCCAGCAGGGCTGGTGGGGGGCAAGAGACCCAGTACTTC
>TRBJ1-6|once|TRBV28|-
CASKSYRVGSSYNSPLHF
TGTGCCAGCAAATCTTACAGGGTAGGGAGCTCCTATAATTCACCCCTCCACTTT
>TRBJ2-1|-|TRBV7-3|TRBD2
CASSLVSLLTSGRANEQFF
TGTGCCAGCAGCTTAGTCTCGCTACTGACTAGCGGGAGGGCCAATGAGCAGTTCTTC
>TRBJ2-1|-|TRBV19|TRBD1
CASTPGGTGWNEQFF
TGTGCCAGTACTCCGGGCGGGACAGGGTGGAATGAGCAGTTCTTC
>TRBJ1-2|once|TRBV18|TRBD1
CASSLDRGYGYTF
TGTGCCAGCTCACTAGACAGGGGCTATGGCTACACCTTC
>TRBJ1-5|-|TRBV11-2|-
CASSPAPGSQPQHF
TGTGCCAGCAGCCCCGCCCCGGGTAGTCAGCCCCAGCATTTT
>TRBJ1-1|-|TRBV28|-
CASSFVGARAFF
TGTGCCAGCAGTTTTGTGGGGGCCCGAGCTTTCTTT